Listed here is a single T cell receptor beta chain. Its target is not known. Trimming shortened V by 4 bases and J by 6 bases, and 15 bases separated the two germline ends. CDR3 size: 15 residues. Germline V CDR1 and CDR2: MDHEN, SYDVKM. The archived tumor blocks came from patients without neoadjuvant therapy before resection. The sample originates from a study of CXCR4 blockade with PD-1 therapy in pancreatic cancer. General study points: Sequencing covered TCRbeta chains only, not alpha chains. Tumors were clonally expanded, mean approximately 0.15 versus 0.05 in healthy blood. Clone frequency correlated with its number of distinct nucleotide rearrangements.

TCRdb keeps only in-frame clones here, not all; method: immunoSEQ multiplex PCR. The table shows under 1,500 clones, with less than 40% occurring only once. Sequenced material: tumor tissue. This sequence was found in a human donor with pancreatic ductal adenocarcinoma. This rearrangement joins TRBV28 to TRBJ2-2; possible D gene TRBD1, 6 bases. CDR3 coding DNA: TGTGCCAGCAGTTCCCCCGGGACACCAGCCGGGGAGCTGTTTTTT. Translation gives CASSSPGTPAGELFF.